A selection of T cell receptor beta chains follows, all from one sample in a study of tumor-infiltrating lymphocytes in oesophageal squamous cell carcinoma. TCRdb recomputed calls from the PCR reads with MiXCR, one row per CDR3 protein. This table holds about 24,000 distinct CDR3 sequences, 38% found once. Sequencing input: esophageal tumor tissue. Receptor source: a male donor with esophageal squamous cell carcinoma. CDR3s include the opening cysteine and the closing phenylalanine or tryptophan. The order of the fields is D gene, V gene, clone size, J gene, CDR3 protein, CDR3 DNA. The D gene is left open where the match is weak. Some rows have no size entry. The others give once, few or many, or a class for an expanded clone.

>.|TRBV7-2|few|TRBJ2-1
CASSLGGPSDEQFF
TGTGCCAGCAGCCTGGGGGGACCCTCCGATGAGCAGTTCTTC
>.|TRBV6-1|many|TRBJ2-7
CASSASVYEQYF
TGTGCCAGCAGTGCGTCAGTCTACGAGCAGTACTTC
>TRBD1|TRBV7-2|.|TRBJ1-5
CASSLFVTGHQPQHF
TGTGCCAGCAGCTTGTTCGTGACAGGGCATCAGCCCCAGCATTTT
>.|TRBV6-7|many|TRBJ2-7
CASSLGTPYEQYF
TGTGCCAGCAGTTTGGGGACACCTTACGAGCAGTACTTC
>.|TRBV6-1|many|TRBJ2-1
CASSDLQYNEQFF
TGTGCCAGCAGTGATTTACAGTACAATGAGCAGTTCTTC
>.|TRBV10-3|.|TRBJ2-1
CAISGTLAPSSYNEQFF
TGTGCCATCAGTGGTACTCTAGCGCCGAGCTCCTACAATGAGCAGTTCTTC
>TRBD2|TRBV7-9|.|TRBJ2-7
CASSLAAGGQAYEQYF
TGTGCCAGCAGCTTAGCCGCGGGGGGGCAAGCCTACGAGCAGTACTTC
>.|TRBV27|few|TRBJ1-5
CASSYSTGIHQPQHF
TGTGCCAGCAGTTATTCCACAGGGATCCATCAGCCCCAGCATTTT
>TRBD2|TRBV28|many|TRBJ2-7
CAGSGGAGGSYEQYF
TGTGCCGGTTCGGGGGGAGCGGGGGGGAGCTACGAGCAGTACTTC
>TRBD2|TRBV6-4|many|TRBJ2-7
CASSRTSGTPHEQYF
TGTGCCAGCAGCCGGACTAGCGGGACCCCCCATGAGCAGTACTTC
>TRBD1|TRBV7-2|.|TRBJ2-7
CASSIPGQDFYEQYF
TGTGCCAGCAGCATACCGGGACAGGACTTTTACGAGCAGTACTTC
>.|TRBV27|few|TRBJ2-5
CASSFTGPISAQTQYF
TGTGCCAGCAGTTTTACGGGACCTATCTCCGCGCAGACCCAGTACTTC
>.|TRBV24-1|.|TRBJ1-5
CATSEDTGLNQPQHF
TGTGCCACCAGTGAGGACACAGGGTTAAATCAGCCCCAGCATTTT
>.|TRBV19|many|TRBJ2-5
CASRRDSGETQYF
TGTGCCAGTAGAAGGGACAGCGGGGAGACCCAGTACTTC
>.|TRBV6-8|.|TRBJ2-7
CASSPRGDSYEQYF
TGTGCCAGCAGTCCCCGAGGGGACTCCTACGAGCAGTACTTC
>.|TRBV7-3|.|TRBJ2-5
CASSSSASSYNEQYF
TGTGCCAGCAGCTCTAGCGCCTCATCCTACAATGAGCAGTACTTC
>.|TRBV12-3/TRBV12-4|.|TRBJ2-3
CASSSDLDTQYF
TGTGCCAGCAGTTCCGATCTGGATACGCAGTATTTT
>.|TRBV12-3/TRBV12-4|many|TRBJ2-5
CASTGSSDQETQYF
TGTGCCAGCACAGGGTCCTCAGATCAAGAGACCCAGTACTTC
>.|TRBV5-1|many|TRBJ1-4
CASSPTEATNEKLFF
TGCGCCAGCAGCCCGACGGAGGCAACTAATGAAAAACTGTTTTTT
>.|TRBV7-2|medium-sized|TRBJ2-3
CASSPSRTDTQYF
TGTGCCAGCAGCCCTAGTCGCACAGATACGCAGTATTTT
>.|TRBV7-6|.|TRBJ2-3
CASSFSSDGSSTDTQYF
TGTGCCAGCAGCTTTTCTTCGGACGGATCTAGCACAGATACGCAGTATTTT
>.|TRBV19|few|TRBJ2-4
CASSMGDGSYNEQYF
TGTGCCAGTAGTATGGGGGATGGGTCCTACAATGAGCAGTACTTC
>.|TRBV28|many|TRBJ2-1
CASSLGTKAYNEQFF
TGTGCCAGCAGTCTAGGGACGAAAGCCTACAATGAGCAGTTCTTC
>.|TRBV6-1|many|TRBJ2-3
CASTAKGRYTQYF
TGTGCCAGCACGGCCAAAGGGAGGTATACGCAGTATTTT
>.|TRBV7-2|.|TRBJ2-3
CASSLALREDLCF
TGTGCCAGCAGCTTAGCGTTACGGGAAGACCTTTGCTTC